Sequencing of this T cell receptor beta chain was carried out in a study of T cell repertoires in cytomegalovirus infection. Study conclusions and caveats: Predominance within the ex vivo response was attributable to HLA-C-restricted CMV-specific TCR beta clonotypes.

TCRdb called the reads again in MiXCR, with one record for every CDR3 protein. The sample holds 100,000 to 150,000 distinct CDR3 sequences, 30% to 40% seen once. V lost 4 bases and J lost 0, with 12 bases in between. This CDR3 comprises 16 residues. CDR1 and CDR2 (germline): SEHNR, FQNEAQ (reference sequence). This clonotype appeared a few times. Its target is not known. Here the sequenced sample was CD8+ T cells from cultured PBMCs, taken from culture after CMV antigen stimulation. The V call is TRBV7-9, the J call TRBJ2-2; perhaps TRBD1 as D (6 bases). This TCR derives from a human donor in good health (CMV status not recorded). Some clones in this sample may be carry-over from other donors' samples. This CDR3 is CASSSYGQSNTGELFF. DNA for the CDR3: TGTGCCAGCAGCTCCTACGGACAGTCGAACACCGGGGAGCTGTTTTTT.